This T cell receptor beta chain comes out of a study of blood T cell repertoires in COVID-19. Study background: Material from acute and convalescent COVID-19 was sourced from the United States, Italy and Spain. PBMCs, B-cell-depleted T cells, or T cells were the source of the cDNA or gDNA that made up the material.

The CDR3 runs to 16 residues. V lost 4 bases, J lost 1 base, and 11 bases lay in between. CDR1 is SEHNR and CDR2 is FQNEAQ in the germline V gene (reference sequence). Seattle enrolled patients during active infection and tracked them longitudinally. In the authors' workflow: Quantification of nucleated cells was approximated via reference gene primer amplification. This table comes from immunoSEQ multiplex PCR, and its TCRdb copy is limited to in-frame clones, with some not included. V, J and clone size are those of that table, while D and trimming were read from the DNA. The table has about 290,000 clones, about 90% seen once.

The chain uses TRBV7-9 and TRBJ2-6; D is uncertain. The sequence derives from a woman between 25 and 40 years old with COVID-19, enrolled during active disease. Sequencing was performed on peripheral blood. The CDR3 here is CASSSIRESGANVLTF. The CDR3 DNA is TGTGCCAGCAGCTCCATTCGAGAGTCTGGGGCCAACGTCCTGACTTTC.